The table lists the clone carrying this T cell receptor (beta chain) with a few counts. Its antigen is undetermined. This sample stems from a study of blood T cells in healthy people across ages. Points from the study as a whole: Getting older went along with TCR beta diversity per million T cells dropping roughly linearly.

A minimum of 6 micrograms of total RNA was extracted per sample. CDR3 length: 12 amino acids. V was shortened by 6 bases and J by 12 bases, with 17 bases between the two germline ends. Using a J-beta primer mix together with a sample-barcoded 5' primer, a second PCR was run for roughly 6 to 12 cycles. TCRdb called the 5' RACE reads again in MiXCR, with one record for every CDR3 protein. The data show 550,000 to 600,000 distinct CDR3 sequences, approximately 27% seen once. The sequence came from a woman aged 70-85 years in good health. The sample consisted of blood. V is TRBV12-3 or TRBV12-4 and J is TRBJ1-1, with a tentative D call TRBD1 (6 bases). CDR3 coding DNA: TGTGCCAGCAGCCCGGGGGCCGCGAAGTCTTTCTTT. Protein sequence: CASSPGAAKSFF.